A single sample gave rise to the 14 T cell receptor beta chains below, sequenced in a study of T cell repertoires in cytomegalovirus infection. MiXCR, run by TCRdb on the reads, gives a single entry per CDR3 protein. This table has a few hundred thousand distinct CDR3 sequences, roughly 9.5% appearing once. The sequencing input was PBMCs. The receptor set was obtained from a human donor in good health (CMV status not recorded). Some clones in this sample may be carry-over from other donors' samples.

This clonotype was detected a few times. The chain joins TRBV5-1 to TRBJ1-2; D remains unclear. CDR1 SGHRS and CDR2 YFSETQ come from the germline V gene. The CDR3 has 15 residues. The V end lost 0 bases, the J end lost 8 bases, and 17 bases lay between the germline ends. The CDR3 reads CASSLAGGELGGYTF. Written as DNA, the CDR3 is TGCGCCAGCAGCTTGGCCGGAGGCGAATTAGGCGGCTACACCTTC.

This clonotype has at least ten counts. This chain connects TRBV7-2 to TRBJ1-2; 10 bases match TRBD1. This CDR3 has 17 residues. V gave up 1 base and J gave up 3 bases; unmatched junction bases: 8. Germline CDR1 SGHTA, CDR2 FQGNSA. This chain's CDR3 is CASSLGQGASADYGYTF. The CDR3, as DNA: TGTGCCAGCAGCTTAGGACAGGGGGCTTCTGCTGACTATGGCTACACCTTC. The whole variable domain, filled in from reference TRBV7-2 and TRBJ1-2, reads GAGVSQSPSNKVTEKGKDVELRCDPISGHTALYWYRQSLGQGLEFLIYFQGNSAPDKSGLPSDRFSAERTGGSVSTLTIQRTQQEDSAVYLCASSLGQGASADYGYTFGSGTRLTVV.

Written as DNA, the CDR3 is TGTGCCAGCAGTGAGGTACAGGGGATCGGTGATGAGCAGTTCTTC. It encodes CASSEVQGIGDEQFF. J is TRBJ2-1 and V is TRBV25-1, with TRBD1 matching over 7 bases. The junction had 10 bases not matched to a gene; V was cut back by 3 bases and J by 8 bases. This CDR3 has 15 residues. Germline-derived CDR1 and CDR2 are MGHDK and SYGVNS.

This clonotype was observed a handful of times. This chain links TRBV5-1 with TRBJ1-1; tentatively, D is TRBD1 (6 bases). V lost 2 bases and J 0 bases, leaving 11 bases between the germline ends. The CDR3 totals 15 residues. In germline, CDR1 is SGHRS, CDR2 YFSETQ. The CDR3 DNA is TGCGCCAGCAGCTTTACGGGACACATGAACACTGAAGCTTTCTTT. Amino acids: CASSFTGHMNTEAFF.

This clonotype was observed at least ten times. The chain links TRBV7-3 to TRBJ2-1; the D gene is possibly TRBD2 (6 bases). The CDR3 totals 15 residues. Germline CDR1 is SGHTA and CDR2 is FQGTGA. V dropped 3 bases and J dropped 9 bases, with 18 bases sitting between them. CDR3 sequence reads: CASSFGTEGPGEQFF. DNA of the CDR3: TGTGCCAGCAGCTTTGGGACTGAGGGGCCCGGTGAGCAGTTCTTC.

This sequence joins TRBV11-2 and TRBJ2-3, with 7 bases identical to TRBD2. Losses at the gene ends were 2 bases for V and 6 bases for J; bases not matched to a gene: 8. Germline V gene lookup returns CDR1 SGHAT and CDR2 FQNNGV. This CDR3 has 15 residues. CDR3 sequence (DNA): TGTGCCAGCAGCTTATTGCGGGGGACCCCGGATACGCAGTATTTT. It yields the protein CASSLLRGTPDTQYF.

In its sample, this clonotype was seen many times. The chain links TRBV15 to TRBJ2-5, with 7 bases identical to TRBD2. Germline V gene lookup returns CDR1 LNHNV and CDR2 YYDKDF (reference sequence). The V gene end was trimmed by 3 bases and the J gene end by 1 base; junction bases not matched to a gene: 14. The CDR3 loop spans 18 amino acids. The CDR3 sequence is CATSSEDLSGPIQETQYF. The CDR3 coding sequence is TGTGCCACCAGCAGTGAGGACCTTAGCGGGCCGATCCAAGAGACCCAGTACTTC.

The table lists this clonotype with many counts. The J gene is TRBJ1-2, the V gene TRBV7-8; D perhaps matches TRBD1 (6 bases). This CDR3 has 18 residues. The V end was cut by 5 bases, the J end by 8 bases, with 30 bases between. Germline V gene lookup returns CDR1 SGHVS and CDR2 FQNEAQ. The CDR3 nucleotides read TGTGCCAGCAGCCGGACAACTTGGGAGGGCCTAGTGACAGGAGGCTACACCTTC. Translation: CASSRTTWEGLVTGGYTF.

This clonotype was seen repeatedly, ten times or more. The rearrangement uses TRBV28 and TRBJ2-2; 7 nucleotides agree with TRBD1. Looked up from germline, CDR1 is MDHEN and CDR2 is SYDVKM. V dropped 11 bases and J dropped 4; count of bases not matched to a gene: 13. The CDR3 is made up of 15 amino acids. The CDR3 nucleotides are TGTGCCGGCCTTTCACGAACAGGGGTCACCGGGGAGCTGTTTTTT. It is translated as CAGLSRTGVTGELFF.

This clonotype has only a few counts. This chain connects TRBV20-1 to TRBJ1-2, with 7 bases fitting TRBD1. The V gene end was trimmed by 2 bases and the J gene end by 6 bases; junction bases not matched to a gene: 6. This CDR3 spans 13 amino acids. Germline CDR1 is DFQATT and CDR2 is SNEGSKA (reference sequence). The CDR3: CSARPQTGDGYTF. The CDR3 DNA follows: TGCAGTGCTAGACCTCAAACAGGGGATGGCTACACCTTC.

Only a few counts were recorded for this clonotype. CDR3 in amino acids: CSARQSIAKNIQYF. In nucleotides, the CDR3 is TGCAGTGCTAGACAGAGTATAGCCAAAAACATTCAGTACTTC. The V gene is TRBV20-1, the J gene TRBJ2-4; D gene uncertain. Per the germline V gene, CDR1 is DFQATT and CDR2 is SNEGSKA (reference sequence). V lost 2 bases and J lost 0, with 8 bases in between. The CDR3 spans 14 residues.

This clonotype was detected a few times. The chain has TRBV6-5 and TRBJ2-7, with a weak D call TRBD1 (6 bases). The CDR3 runs 16 residues. CDR1 and CDR2 (germline): MNHEY, SVGAGI. The germline V and J ends were trimmed by 0 bases and 4 bases, with 16 bases remaining between them. As DNA, the CDR3 is TGTGCCAGCAGTTACTCAAACTCCGGCAGGGGATACGAGCAGTACTTC. Amino acids: CASSYSNSGRGYEQYF.

The rearrangement links TRBV28 to TRBJ1-2, with TRBD1 matching 7 bases. The CDR3 is 13 amino acids. Germline V gives CDR1 MDHEN, CDR2 SYDVKM. Unmatched junction bases numbered 9, after V lost 6 bases and J lost 8 bases. The CDR3 here is CASRSTGEDGYTF. The CDR3 DNA reads TGTGCCAGCAGATCTACAGGGGAAGACGGCTACACCTTC.

This chain uses TRBV7-2 with TRBJ2-5; 9 bases are shared with TRBD2. Germline lookup yields CDR1 SGHTA and CDR2 FQGNSA. The CDR3 has 13 amino acids. With 7 bases clipped from V and 4 bases from J, the junction kept 4 bases outside the gene matches. The CDR3 is CASKAGGRETQYF. CDR3 DNA: TGTGCCAGCAAGGCGGGAGGGCGAGAGACCCAGTACTTC.